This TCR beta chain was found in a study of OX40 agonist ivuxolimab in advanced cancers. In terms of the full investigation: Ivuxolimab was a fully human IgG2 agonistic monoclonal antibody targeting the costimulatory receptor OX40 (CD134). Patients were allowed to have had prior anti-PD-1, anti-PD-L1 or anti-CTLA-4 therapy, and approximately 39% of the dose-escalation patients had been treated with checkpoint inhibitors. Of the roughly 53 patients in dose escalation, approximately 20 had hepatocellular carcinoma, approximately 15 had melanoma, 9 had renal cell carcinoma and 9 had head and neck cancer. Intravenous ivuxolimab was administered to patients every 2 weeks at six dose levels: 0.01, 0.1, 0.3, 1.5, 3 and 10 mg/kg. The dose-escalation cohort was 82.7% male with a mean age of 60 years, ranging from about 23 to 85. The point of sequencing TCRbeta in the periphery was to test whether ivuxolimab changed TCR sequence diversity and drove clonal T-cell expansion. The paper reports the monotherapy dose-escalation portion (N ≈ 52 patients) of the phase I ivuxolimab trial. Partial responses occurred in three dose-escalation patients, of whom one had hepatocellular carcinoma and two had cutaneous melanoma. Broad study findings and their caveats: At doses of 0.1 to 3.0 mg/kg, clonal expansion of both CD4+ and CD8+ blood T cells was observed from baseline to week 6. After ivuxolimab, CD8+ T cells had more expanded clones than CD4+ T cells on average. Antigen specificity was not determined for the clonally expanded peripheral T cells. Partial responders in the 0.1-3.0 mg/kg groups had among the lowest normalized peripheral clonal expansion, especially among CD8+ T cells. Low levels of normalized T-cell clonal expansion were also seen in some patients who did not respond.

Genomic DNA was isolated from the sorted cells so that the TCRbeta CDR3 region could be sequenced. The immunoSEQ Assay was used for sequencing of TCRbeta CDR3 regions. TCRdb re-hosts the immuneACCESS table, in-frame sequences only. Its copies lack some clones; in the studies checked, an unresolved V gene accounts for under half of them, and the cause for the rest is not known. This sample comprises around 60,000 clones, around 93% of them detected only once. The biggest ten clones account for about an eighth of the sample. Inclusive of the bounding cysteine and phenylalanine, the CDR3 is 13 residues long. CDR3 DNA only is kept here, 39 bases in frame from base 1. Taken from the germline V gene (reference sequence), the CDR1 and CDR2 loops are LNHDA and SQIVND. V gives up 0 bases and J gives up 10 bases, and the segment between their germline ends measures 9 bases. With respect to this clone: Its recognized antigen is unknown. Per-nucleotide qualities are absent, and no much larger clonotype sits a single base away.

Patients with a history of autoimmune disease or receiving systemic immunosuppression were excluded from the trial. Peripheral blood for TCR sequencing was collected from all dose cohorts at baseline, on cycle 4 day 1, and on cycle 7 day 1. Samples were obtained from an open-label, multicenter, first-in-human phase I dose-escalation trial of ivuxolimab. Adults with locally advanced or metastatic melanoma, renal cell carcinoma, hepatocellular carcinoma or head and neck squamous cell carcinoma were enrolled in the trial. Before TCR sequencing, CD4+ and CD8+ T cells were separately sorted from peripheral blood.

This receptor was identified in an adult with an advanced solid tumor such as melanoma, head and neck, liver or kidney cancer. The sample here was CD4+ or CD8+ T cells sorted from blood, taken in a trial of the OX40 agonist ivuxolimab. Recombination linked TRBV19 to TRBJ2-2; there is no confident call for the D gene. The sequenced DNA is TGTGCCAGTAGTATAGAGGCAGCTGAGGAGCTGTTTTTT. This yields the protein CASSIEAAEELFF.